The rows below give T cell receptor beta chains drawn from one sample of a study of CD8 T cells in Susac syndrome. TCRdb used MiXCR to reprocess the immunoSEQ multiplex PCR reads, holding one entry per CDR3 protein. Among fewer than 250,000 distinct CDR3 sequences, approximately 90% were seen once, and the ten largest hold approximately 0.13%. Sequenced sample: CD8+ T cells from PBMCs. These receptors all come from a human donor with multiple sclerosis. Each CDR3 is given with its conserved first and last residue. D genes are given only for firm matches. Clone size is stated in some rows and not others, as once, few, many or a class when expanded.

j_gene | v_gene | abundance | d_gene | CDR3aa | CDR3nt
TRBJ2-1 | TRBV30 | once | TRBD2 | CAWSTSGGSWEFF | TGTGCCTGGAGTACTAGCGGGGGATCATGGGAGTTCTTC
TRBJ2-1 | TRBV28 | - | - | CASTTDNEQFF | TGTGCCAGCACCACAGACAATGAGCAGTTCTTC
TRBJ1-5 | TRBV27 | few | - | CASSFSGSNQPQHF | TGTGCCAGCAGTTTTTCGGGTAGCAATCAGCCCCAGCATTTT
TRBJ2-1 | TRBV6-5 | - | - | CASRVTSTGEQFF | TGTGCCAGCAGGGTTACTAGCACCGGTGAGCAGTTCTTC
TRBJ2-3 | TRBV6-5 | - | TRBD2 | CASSPQRGLTDTQYF | TGTGCCAGCAGTCCGCAGCGGGGTCTCACAGATACGCAGTATTTT
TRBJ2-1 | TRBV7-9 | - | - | CALPENNEQFF | TGTGCCCTTCCCGAAAACAATGAGCAGTTCTTC
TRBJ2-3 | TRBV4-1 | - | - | CASSQEGPYSTDTQYF | TGCGCCAGCAGCCAAGAAGGTCCCTACAGCACAGATACGCAGTATTTT
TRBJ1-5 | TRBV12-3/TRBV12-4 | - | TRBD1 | CASSSRDRGIQPQHF | TGTGCCAGCAGTTCCCGGGACAGGGGGATTCAGCCCCAGCATTTT
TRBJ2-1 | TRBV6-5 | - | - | CASSSSGEGESSYNEQFF | TGTGCCAGCAGTTCCTCTGGGGAGGGGGAAAGCTCCTACAATGAGCAGTTCTTC
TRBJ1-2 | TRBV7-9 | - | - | CASRPQRPNYGYTF | TGTGCCAGCAGACCCCAAAGGCCCAACTATGGCTACACCTTC
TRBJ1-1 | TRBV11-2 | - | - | CASTTGSTEAFF | TGTGCCAGCACCACGGGCAGCACTGAAGCTTTCTTT
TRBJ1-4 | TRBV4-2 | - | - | CASTGGGEKLFF | TGTGCCAGCACCGGGGGAGGTGAAAAACTGTTTTTT
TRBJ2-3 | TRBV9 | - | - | CASSGDNRDTQYF | TGTGCCAGCAGCGGAGACAACCGAGATACGCAGTATTTT
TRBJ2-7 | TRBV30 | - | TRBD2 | CAWALGGAYEQYF | TGTGCCTGGGCCCTGGGGGGGGCCTACGAGCAGTACTTC
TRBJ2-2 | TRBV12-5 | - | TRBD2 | CASGSGGGTGELFF | TGTGCTAGTGGTTCGGGAGGGGGAACCGGGGAGCTGTTTTTT
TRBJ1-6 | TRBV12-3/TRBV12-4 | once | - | CASSPLGVGSPLHF | TGTGCCAGCAGCCCCTTGGGGGTAGGCTCACCCCTCCACTTT
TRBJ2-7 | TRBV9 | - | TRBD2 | CASSPGLAGGKGNEQYF | TGTGCCAGCAGCCCAGGACTAGCGGGAGGGAAAGGTAACGAGCAGTACTTC
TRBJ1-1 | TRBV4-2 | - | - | CASSQERARLNTEAFF | TGTGCCAGCAGCCAAGAGCGGGCTAGGCTGAACACTGAAGCTTTCTTT
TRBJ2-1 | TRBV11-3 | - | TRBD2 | CASSLDHTSGLYNEQFF | TGTGCCAGCAGCTTAGATCATACTAGCGGGCTTTACAATGAGCAGTTCTTC
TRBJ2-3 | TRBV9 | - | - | CASSVAGVSRADTQYF | TGTGCCAGCAGCGTAGCCGGAGTTAGTCGGGCAGATACGCAGTATTTT
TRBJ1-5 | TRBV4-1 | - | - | CASSQAAGQPQHF | TGCGCCAGCAGCCAGGCCGCTGGTCAGCCCCAGCATTTT
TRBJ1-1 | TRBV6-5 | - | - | CASSYGERLMNTEAFF | TGTGCCAGCAGTTACGGGGAGAGACTCATGAACACTGAAGCTTTCTTT
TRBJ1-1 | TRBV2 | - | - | CASSDRGREGTEAFF | TGTGCCAGCAGTGACCGGGGCCGAGAAGGCACTGAAGCTTTCTTT
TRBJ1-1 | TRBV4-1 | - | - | CASSQGSSNTEAFF | TGCGCCAGCAGCCAAGGCAGCTCGAACACTGAAGCTTTCTTT
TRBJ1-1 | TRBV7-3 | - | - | CASSPWGGAKAFF | TGTGCCAGCAGCCCGTGGGGAGGGGCTAAAGCTTTCTTT
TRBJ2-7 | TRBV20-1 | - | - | CSARVGAGEEQYF | TGCAGTGCTAGAGTTGGGGCAGGGGAGGAGCAGTACTTC
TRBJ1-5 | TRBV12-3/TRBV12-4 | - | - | CASSPSPGPQHF | TGTGCCAGCAGTCCATCTCCAGGACCCCAGCATTTT
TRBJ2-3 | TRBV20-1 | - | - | CSARDRDGGIDTQYF | TGCAGTGCTAGAGATAGGGACGGCGGTATCGATACGCAGTATTTT
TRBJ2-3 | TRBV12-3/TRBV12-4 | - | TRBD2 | CASSRAGTSGGPGTSTDTQYF | TGTGCCAGCAGTCGAGCGGGTACTAGCGGGGGGCCGGGGACTAGCACAGATACGCAGTATTTT
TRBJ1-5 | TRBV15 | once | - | CATSTRQGGASNQPQHF | TGTGCCACCAGCACCAGACAAGGAGGGGCTAGTAATCAGCCCCAGCATTTT
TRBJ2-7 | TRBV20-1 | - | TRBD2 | CSARDRLANYEQYF | TGCAGTGCTAGAGACCGACTAGCGAACTACGAGCAGTACTTC
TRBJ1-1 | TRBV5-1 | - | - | CASGDGQLGAFF | TGCGCCAGCGGGGACGGGCAGCTTGGGGCTTTCTTT
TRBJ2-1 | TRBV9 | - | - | CASSPRGNANNEQFF | TGTGCCAGCAGCCCCAGGGGTAATGCGAACAATGAGCAGTTCTTC
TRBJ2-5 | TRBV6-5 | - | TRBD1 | CASSYFTGTVSKQYF | TGTGCCAGCAGTTACTTCACCGGGACAGTTTCTAAGCAGTACTTC
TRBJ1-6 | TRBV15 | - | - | CATSRGAGRHSPLHF | TGTGCCACCAGCAGAGGGGCAGGCAGGCATTCACCCCTCCACTTT
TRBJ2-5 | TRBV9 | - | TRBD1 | CASSSPGTGSQETQYF | TGTGCCAGCAGCTCCCCCGGGACAGGGTCCCAAGAGACCCAGTACTTC
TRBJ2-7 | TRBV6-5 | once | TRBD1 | CASSYQTGGEQYF | TGTGCCAGCAGTTACCAAACAGGGGGCGAGCAGTACTTC
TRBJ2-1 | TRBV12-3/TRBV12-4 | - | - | CASSFWEGGDYNEQFF | TGTGCCAGCAGCTTCTGGGAAGGGGGGGATTACAATGAGCAGTTCTTC
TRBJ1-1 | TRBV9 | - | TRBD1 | CASSLGDSGGGEAFF | TGTGCCAGCAGCCTGGGCGACTCCGGAGGGGGCGAAGCTTTCTTT
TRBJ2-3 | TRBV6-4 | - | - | CASSGDVTDTQYF | TGTGCCAGCAGTGGGGACGTGACAGATACGCAGTATTTT
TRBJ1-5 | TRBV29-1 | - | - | CSAGGQGNQPQHF | TGCAGCGCGGGGGGGCAGGGCAATCAGCCCCAGCATTTT
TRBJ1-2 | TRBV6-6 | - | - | CASSYSSAGTNTF | TGTGCCAGCAGTTACTCGAGCGCAGGAACGAACACCTTC
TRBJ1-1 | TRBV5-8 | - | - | CASNPGTQAEAFF | TGTGCCAGCAACCCGGGGACCCAGGCTGAAGCTTTCTTT
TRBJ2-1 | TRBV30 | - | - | CAWSVQVDNEQFF | TGTGCCTGGAGTGTACAGGTCGACAATGAGCAGTTCTTC
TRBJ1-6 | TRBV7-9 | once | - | CASSWDVSGSPLHF | TGTGCCAGCAGCTGGGACGTGAGTGGGTCCCCCCTCCACTTT
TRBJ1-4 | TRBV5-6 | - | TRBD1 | CASTATGFNEKLFF | TGTGCCAGCACCGCGACAGGGTTTAATGAAAAACTGTTTTTT
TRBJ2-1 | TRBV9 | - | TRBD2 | CASSPGTSGGPGNEQFF | TGTGCCAGCAGCCCCGGGACTAGCGGGGGGCCGGGAAATGAGCAGTTCTTC
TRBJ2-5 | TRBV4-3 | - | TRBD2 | CASSLGTSSQETQYF | TGCGCCAGCAGCCTCGGGACTAGCAGCCAAGAGACCCAGTACTTC
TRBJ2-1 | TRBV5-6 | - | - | CASSEDHNEQFF | TGTGCCAGCAGCGAGGACCACAATGAGCAGTTCTTC
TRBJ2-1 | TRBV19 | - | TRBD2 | CASTPGTRFNEQFF | TGTGCCAGTACCCCGGGGACTAGGTTCAATGAGCAGTTCTTC
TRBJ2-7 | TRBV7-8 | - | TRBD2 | CASSLDLGTSASSYEQYF | TGTGCCAGCAGCTTGGACCTCGGGACTAGCGCGAGCTCCTACGAGCAGTACTTC
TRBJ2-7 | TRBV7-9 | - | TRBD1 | CASSHTGASYEQYF | TGTGCCAGCAGCCACACAGGGGCGTCCTACGAGCAGTACTTC
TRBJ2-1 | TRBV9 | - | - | CASSVGGAPYGNEQFF | TGTGCCAGCAGCGTAGGCGGGGCCCCATACGGGAATGAGCAGTTCTTC
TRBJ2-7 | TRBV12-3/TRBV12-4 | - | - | CASSPRGAGTYEQYF | TGTGCCAGCAGCCCCCGGGGTGCGGGGACCTACGAGCAGTACTTC
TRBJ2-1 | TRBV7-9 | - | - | CASSSGSGEQFF | TGTGCCAGCAGCTCCGGGAGTGGTGAGCAGTTCTTC